Shown below are 29 T cell receptor beta chains from a single sample sequenced in a study of monozygotic twins with inflammatory bowel disease. Following a re-call of the 5' RACE reads, TCRdb has one entry per CDR3 protein and lacks DNA. The repertoire shows about 450,000 distinct CDR3 sequences; the top ten hold about 2.4%. Sequencing used blood. All receptors come from a human donor with ulcerative colitis or Crohn's disease, or a healthy co-twin of an affected twin (not recorded which).

This chain connects TRBV9 to TRBJ2-7; TCRdb names TRBD1, which stays unverified in the absence of DNA. The CDR3 is 16 amino acids. CDR1 is SGDLS, CDR2 YYNGEE, per germline. This CDR3 is CASSLHPGTDFYEQYF.

V is TRBV6-5 and J is TRBJ1-2; absent DNA, TCRdb's TRBD1 call cannot be checked. The germline CDR1 and CDR2 sequences are MNHEY and SVGAGI. The CDR3 has 14 residues. CDR3 region: CASSYEAGRYGYTF.

V usage is TRBV7-2 and J usage is TRBJ1-5. The CDR3 is 15 residues long. From germline, CDR1 is SGHTA and CDR2 FQGNSA. The CDR3 loop is CASSPRPFGNQPQHF.

This chain's CDR3 is CASSFRPSQASYEQYF. V usage is TRBV5-1 and J usage is TRBJ2-7; TCRdb picks TRBD1, but there is no DNA to check that call. Per germline, CDR1 SGHRS and CDR2 YFSETQ. The CDR3 has 16 residues. Variable domain in full (rest from reference TRBV5-1 and TRBJ2-7): KAGVTQTPRYLIKTRGQQVTLSCSPISGHRSVSWYQQTPGQGLQFLFEYFSETQRNKGNFPGRFSGRQFSNSRSEMNVSTLELGDSALYLCASSFRPSQASYEQYFGPGTRLTVT.

The chain combines TRBV7-2 with TRBJ2-7. The CDR3 is 15 amino acids. Germline-derived CDR1 and CDR2 are SGHTA and FQGNSA. The CDR3 loop reads CASSPYGVGSYEQYF.

The gene calls are TRBV29-1 and TRBJ2-4. This CDR3 is 12 amino acids long. Germline values: CDR1 SQVTM, CDR2 ANQGSEA. CDR3 sequence reads: CSVEDRLNIQYF.

This rearrangement joins TRBV5-1 to TRBJ1-1. The CDR3 covers 13 residues. Germline V gene data show CDR1 as SGHRS and CDR2 as YFSETQ. This CDR3 is CASYITPEAEAFF.

The gene calls are TRBV20-1 and TRBJ1-1. Germline CDR1 is DFQATT and CDR2 is SNEGSKA (reference sequence). This CDR3 is 15 amino acids long. CDR3 region: CSARDGQGGDTEAFF.

V is TRBV5-1 and J is TRBJ1-1; no DNA is available, so the TRBD1 call from TCRdb remains unchecked. Germline CDR1 is SGHRS and CDR2 is YFSETQ. The CDR3 has 12 amino acids. The CDR3 here is CASRQGNTEAFF.

The chain employs TRBV20-1 and TRBJ1-2; TCRdb picks TRBD1, but there is no DNA to check that call. This CDR3 is built from 18 residues. Germline V lookup: CDR1 DFQATT, CDR2 SNEGSKA (reference sequence). The CDR3 protein is CSAESTIGQGSSNYGYTF.

This chain links TRBV5-1 with TRBJ2-1; with no DNA, the TCRdb D assignment of TRBD1 cannot be verified. Germline V gives CDR1 SGHRS, CDR2 YFSETQ. This CDR3 has 16 amino acids. CDR3 sequence: CASSFPGQGWDNEQFF.

The chain is built from TRBV10-3 and TRBJ1-1. This CDR3 region has 16 residues. In germline, CDR1 is ENHRY, CDR2 SYGVKD. CDR3 loop: CAISEFATSMNTEAFF.

The rearrangement links TRBV6-5 to TRBJ1-2. This CDR3 has 14 amino acids. Germline CDR1 reads MNHEY; CDR2 reads SVGAGI. This CDR3 reads CASSYRGDNYGYTF.

The V call is TRBV7-2, the J call TRBJ2-1; TCRdb outputs TRBD1, but without DNA this stays unchecked. This CDR3 contains 16 residues. Germline CDR1 reads SGHTA; CDR2 reads FQGNSA. This CDR3 is CASSRDRLSSYNEQFF.

V and J are TRBV10-3 and TRBJ2-3; the D call of TRBD2 rests on TCRdb alone, since no DNA is present to check it. This CDR3 comprises 14 residues. Germline V lookup: CDR1 ENHRY, CDR2 SYGVKD. CDR3: CAISPRPAGDTQYF.

The CDR3 is CASSLSGLAANEQFF. The chain couples TRBV7-2 to TRBJ2-1; there is no DNA to check the TCRdb D call of TRBD2. This CDR3 has 15 residues. Germline V gene sequence: CDR1 SGHTA, CDR2 FQGNSA.

J is TRBJ2-3 and V is TRBV5-1; the D call from TCRdb, TRBD2, cannot be confirmed without DNA. Germline CDR1 and CDR2: SGHRS and YFSETQ. The CDR3 has 17 residues. CDR3 amino acids: CASSLDLAGSSTDTQYF. The whole variable domain, remainder taken from reference TRBV5-1 and TRBJ2-3, is KAGVTQTPRYLIKTRGQQVTLSCSPISGHRSVSWYQQTPGQGLQFLFEYFSETQRNKGNFPGRFSGRQFSNSRSEMNVSTLELGDSALYLCASSLDLAGSSTDTQYFGPGTRLTVL.

The chain couples TRBV7-9 to TRBJ1-1; absent DNA, TCRdb's TRBD1 call cannot be checked. This CDR3 is built from 14 residues. The germline V gene encodes CDR1 SEHNR and CDR2 FQNEAQ (reference sequence). Here the CDR3 reads CASCLSDRDPEAFF.

This chain connects TRBV10-3 to TRBJ2-7; the TCRdb call, TRBD1, lacks DNA for checking. Germline CDR1 and CDR2: ENHRY and SYGVKD. CDR3 length equals 14 residues. The CDR3 is CAIRRQGQTYEQYF.

V gene TRBV5-6 combines with J gene TRBJ2-2. This CDR3 spans 14 amino acids. The V gene's germline CDR1 is SGHDT and CDR2 YYEEEE. CDR3 sequence: CASSSGGPTGELFF.

The chain has TRBV29-1 and TRBJ1-1; the D call of TRBD1 rests on TCRdb alone, since no DNA is present to check it. Germline assignment: CDR1 SQVTM and CDR2 ANQGSEA. The CDR3 is 13 residues long. This chain's CDR3 is CSVVSRGNTEAFF. Complete variable domain (other parts from reference TRBV29-1 and TRBJ1-1): SAVISQKPSRDICQRGTSLTIQCQVDSQVTMMFWYRQQPGQSLTLIATANQGSEATYESGFVIDKFPISRPNLTFSTLTVSNMSPEDSSIYLCSVVSRGNTEAFFGQGTRLTVV.

The CDR3 spells CAISELGQGSETQYF. The chain links TRBV10-3 to TRBJ2-5; the TCRdb D gene call, TRBD1, has no DNA to confirm it. The CDR3 length is 15 residues. In germline, CDR1 is ENHRY, CDR2 SYGVKD.

The rearrangement links TRBV3-1 to TRBJ2-7; with no DNA, the TCRdb D assignment of TRBD1 cannot be verified. The CDR3 runs 14 residues. Germline V CDR1 and CDR2: LGHDT, YNNKEL (reference sequence). The chain's CDR3 is CASSQEGQAYEQYF.

This chain connects TRBV10-3 to TRBJ1-1; TCRdb returns TRBD1, unconfirmable since there is no DNA. The CDR3 is 14 amino acids. Germline lookup yields CDR1 ENHRY and CDR2 SYGVKD. Here the CDR3 reads CAIIKGQGDTEAFF.

The chain joins TRBV24-1 to TRBJ2-3; the D call from TCRdb, TRBD2, cannot be confirmed without DNA. Germline V CDR1 and CDR2: KGHDR, SFDVKD. The CDR3 is 16 residues long. The CDR3 loop reads CATSDLASGTGDTQYF.

This chain uses TRBV6-2 or TRBV6-3 with TRBJ2-5; TCRdb indicates TRBD1, and absent DNA this call remains unverified. This CDR3 contains 16 residues. Germline loops: CDR1 MNHEY, CDR2 SVGEGT. The CDR3: CASSDPTGGYQETQYF.

The chain has TRBV9 and TRBJ2-2. This CDR3 spans 16 amino acids. Germline CDR1 reads SGDLS; CDR2 reads YYNGEE. This CDR3 is CASSVAYSGDTGELFF.

The genes are TRBV6-5 and TRBJ2-7. The CDR3 runs 13 residues. CDR1 MNHEY and CDR2 SVGAGI come from the germline V gene. The CDR3 reads CASTSGGRDEQYF.

This rearrangement joins TRBV20-1 to TRBJ2-3; TCRdb gives TRBD1 as the D gene, but with no DNA this cannot be confirmed. Per germline, CDR1 DFQATT and CDR2 SNEGSKA (reference sequence). The CDR3 sequence is 15 residues long. CDR3 in amino acids: CSARAGTTSTDTQYF.